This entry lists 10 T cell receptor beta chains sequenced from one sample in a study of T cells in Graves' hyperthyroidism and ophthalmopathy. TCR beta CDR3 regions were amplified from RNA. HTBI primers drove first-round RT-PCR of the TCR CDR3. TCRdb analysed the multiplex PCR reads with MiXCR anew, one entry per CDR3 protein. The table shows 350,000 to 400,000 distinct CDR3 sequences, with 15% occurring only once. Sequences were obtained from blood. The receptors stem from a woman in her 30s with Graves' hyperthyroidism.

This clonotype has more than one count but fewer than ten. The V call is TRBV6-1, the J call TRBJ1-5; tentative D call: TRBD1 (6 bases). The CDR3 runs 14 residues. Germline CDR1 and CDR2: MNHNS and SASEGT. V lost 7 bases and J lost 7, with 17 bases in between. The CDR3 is CASNSPRGGQPQHF. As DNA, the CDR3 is TGTGCCAGCAACTCCCCCAGGGGCGGGCAGCCCCAGCATTTT.

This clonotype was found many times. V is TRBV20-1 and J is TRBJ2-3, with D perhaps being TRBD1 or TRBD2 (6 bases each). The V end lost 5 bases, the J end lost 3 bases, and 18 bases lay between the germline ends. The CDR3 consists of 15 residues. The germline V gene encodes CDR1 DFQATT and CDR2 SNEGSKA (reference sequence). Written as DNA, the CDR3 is TGCAGTGCTCCCGGGGGTACAGGGAGTACAGATACGCAGTATTTT. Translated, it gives CSAPGGTGSTDTQYF.

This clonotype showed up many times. CDR3 residues: CSALRLLAGGTDTQYF. In nucleotides, the CDR3 is TGCAGTGCCTTACGGTTACTGGCGGGAGGAACAGATACGCAGTATTTT. The chain recombines TRBV20-1 with TRBJ2-3; 8 positions agree with TRBD2. Losses at the gene ends were 6 bases for V and 3 bases for J; bases not matched to a gene: 14. Germline V gene sequence: CDR1 DFQATT, CDR2 SNEGSKA (reference sequence). The length of the CDR3 is 16 residues.

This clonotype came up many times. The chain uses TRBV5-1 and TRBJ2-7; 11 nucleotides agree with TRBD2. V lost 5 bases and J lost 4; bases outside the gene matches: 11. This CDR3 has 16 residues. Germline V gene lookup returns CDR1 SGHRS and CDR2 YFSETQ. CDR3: CASSASGRPGPYEQYF. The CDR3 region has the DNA TGCGCCAGCAGTGCTAGCGGGAGGCCCGGCCCATACGAGCAGTACTTC.

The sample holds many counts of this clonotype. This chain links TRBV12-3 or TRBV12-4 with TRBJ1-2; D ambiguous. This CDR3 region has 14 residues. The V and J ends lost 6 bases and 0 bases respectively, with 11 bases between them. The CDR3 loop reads CASRSGSANYGYTF. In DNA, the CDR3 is TGTGCCAGCAGAAGCGGTTCGGCTAACTATGGCTACACCTTC.

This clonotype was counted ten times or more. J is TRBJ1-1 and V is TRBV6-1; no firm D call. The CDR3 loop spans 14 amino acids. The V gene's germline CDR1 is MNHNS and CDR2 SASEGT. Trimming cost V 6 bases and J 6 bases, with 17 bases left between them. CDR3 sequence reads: CASSVGGDRAEAFF. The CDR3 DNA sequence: TGTGCCAGCAGCGTCGGCGGGGATAGAGCTGAAGCTTTCTTT.

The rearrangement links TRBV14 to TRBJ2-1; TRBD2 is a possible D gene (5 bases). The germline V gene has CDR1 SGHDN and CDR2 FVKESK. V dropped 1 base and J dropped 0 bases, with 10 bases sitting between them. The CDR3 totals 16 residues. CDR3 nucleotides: TGTGCCAGCAGCCAAGTTGGACTGAGCTCCTACAATGAGCAGTTCTTC. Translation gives CASSQVGLSSYNEQFF.

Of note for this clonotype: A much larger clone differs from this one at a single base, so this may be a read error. The CDR3 loop is CASSHARDRSYGYTF. For the CDR3, the DNA is TGTGCCAGCAGCCACGCTAGGGACAGAAGCTATGGCTACACCTTC. This chain links TRBV3-1 with TRBJ1-2; 7 nucleotides line up with TRBD1. Germline-derived CDR1 and CDR2 are LGHDT and YNNKEL (reference sequence). The CDR3 is made up of 15 amino acids. V was clipped by 3 bases and J by 4 bases; unmatched bases: 8.

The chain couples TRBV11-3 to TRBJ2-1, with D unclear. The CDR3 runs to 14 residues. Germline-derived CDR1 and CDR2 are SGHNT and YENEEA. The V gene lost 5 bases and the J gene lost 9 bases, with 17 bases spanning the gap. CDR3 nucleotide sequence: TGTGCCAGCAGCCTAAACCGGGCCCTCGGTGAGCAGTTCTTC. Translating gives CASSLNRALGEQFF.

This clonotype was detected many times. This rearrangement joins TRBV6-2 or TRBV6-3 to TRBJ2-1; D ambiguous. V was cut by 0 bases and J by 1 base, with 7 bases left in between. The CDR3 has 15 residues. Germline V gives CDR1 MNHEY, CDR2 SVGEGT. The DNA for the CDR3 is TGTGCCAGCAGTTACTCAAAAGGGTCCTACAATGAGCAGTTCTTC. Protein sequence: CASSYSKGSYNEQFF.